The 10 T cell receptor beta chains below were found in one sample sequenced in a study of technical replicates of blood from a few donors. Generated by immunoSEQ multiplex PCR, the TCRdb table keeps only in-frame clones and is missing some. The sample consists of about 89,000 clones, around 96% of them appearing once. Material: T cells isolated from PBMCs. These TCRs come from a human donor in good health.

This rearrangement joins TRBV5-8 to TRBJ2-1; 7 bases are shared with TRBD1. V shed 7 bases and J 4 bases; nucleotides not matched to a gene: 14. Germline loops: CDR1 SGHTS, CDR2 YDEGEE. This CDR3 is 16 amino acids long. CDR3 DNA sequence: TGTGCCAGCTCCCCCGGCACCGGGACAGTTTACAATGAGCAGTTCTTC. The encoded protein is CASSPGTGTVYNEQFF.

Points on this clone: Sequence at one end of the junction differs from germline and may be a read error. The sample contains more than one DNA sequence encoding this CDR3. This chain joins TRBV13 and TRBJ1-2, with 10 nucleotides matching TRBD1. Germline-derived CDR1 and CDR2 are PRHDT and FYEKMQ (reference sequence). The CDR3 totals 15 residues. CDR3 sequence: CASSSRQGAEDGYTF. DNA for the CDR3: TGTGCCAGTAGCTCAAGACAGGGGGCGGAGGATGGCTACACCTTC.

The V gene is TRBV7-8, the J gene TRBJ2-7, with D unclear. V was clipped by 0 bases and J by 2 bases, with 14 bases between them. The germline V gene encodes CDR1 SGHVS and CDR2 FQNEAQ. The CDR3 spans 16 residues. CDR3 nucleotides: TGTGCCAGCAGCTTAGCCCGTCCAACTGATACCTACGAGCAGTACTTC. Translated: CASSLARPTDTYEQYF.

CDR3 nucleotide sequence: TGTGCCAGCAGCTTGGAAGGACACAGCTCCTATAATTCACCCCTCCACTTT. It translates to CASSLEGHSSYNSPLHF. The rearrangement links TRBV5-4 to TRBJ1-6; D possibly corresponds to TRBD1 (5 bases). Germline values: CDR1 SGHNT, CDR2 YYREEE (reference sequence). The CDR3 is 17 amino acids. V dropped 0 bases and J dropped 0 bases, with 10 bases sitting between them.

The chain is built from TRBV25-1 and TRBJ1-1; 10 nucleotides agree with TRBD1. This CDR3 has 17 residues. Germline CDR1 MGHDK, CDR2 SYGVNS. V was pared by 7 bases and J by 1 base, with 12 bases of the junction left unmatched. The CDR3 DNA is TGTGCCAGCATGAGGACAGGGGGATTTTTCAGGAACACTGAAGCTTTCTTT. Translated: CASMRTGGFFRNTEAFF.

V and J are TRBV6-5 and TRBJ1-2, with 7 bases aligning to TRBD1. The CDR3 extends over 13 amino acids. Trimming took 2 bases from V and 3 from J; bases not matched to a gene: 0. Germline values: CDR1 MNHEY, CDR2 SVGAGI. CDR3 region: CASSYGTDYGYTF. CDR3 DNA: TGTGCCAGCAGTTACGGGACAGACTATGGCTACACCTTC.

This clone came up once. CDR3 protein: CASSLMQASSYEQYF. The CDR3 DNA is TGTGCCAGCAGCTTAATGCAGGCCAGCTCCTACGAGCAGTACTTC. The chain links TRBV11-2 to TRBJ2-7, with D hard to call. V was clipped by 2 bases and J by 0 bases, with 11 bases between them. The CDR3 has 15 amino acids. Germline values: CDR1 SGHAT, CDR2 FQNNGV.

The chain uses TRBV11-2 and TRBJ2-7; 10 bases are a match to TRBD1. The V segment lost 3 bases and the J segment 4 bases; nucleotides outside the gene matches: 9. Germline V CDR1 and CDR2: SGHAT, FQNNGV. This CDR3 is 16 amino acids long. CDR3 coding DNA: TGTGCCAGCAGCTTGCTTAAGGGACAGGGGTTATACGAGCAGTACTTC. Protein: CASSLLKGQGLYEQYF.

V and J are TRBV7-6 and TRBJ2-2; 12 nucleotides match TRBD2. Germline-derived CDR1 and CDR2 are SGHVS and FNYEAQ. Trimming at V came to 5 bases and at J to 5 bases, leaving 15 bases not matched to a gene. This CDR3 is built from 19 residues. CDR3 DNA sequence: TGTGCCAGCAGCCCAAGGGGCCTAGCGGGGGGGCTGGTGACCGGGGAGCTGTTTTTT. Translated: CASSPRGLAGGLVTGELFF.

The rearrangement links TRBV28 to TRBJ1-5, with 12 bases identical to TRBD1. The V and J ends lost 5 bases and 5 bases, in that order; junction bases with no gene match: 1. Germline assignment: CDR1 MDHEN and CDR2 SYDVKM. This CDR3 region has 14 residues. The CDR3 coding sequence is TGTGCCAGCAGTGGGACAGGGGGCGATCAGCCCCAGCATTTT. Translated: CASSGTGGDQPQHF. Supplemented by reference TRBV28 and TRBJ1-5, the full variable domain reads DVKVTQSSRYLVKRTGEKVFLECVQDMDHENMFWYRQDPGLGLRLIYFSYDVKMKEKGDIPEGYSVSREKKERFSLILESASTNQTSMYLCASSGTGGDQPQHFGDGTRLSIL.